Below, 5 T cell receptor beta chains from the same sample are listed, as sequenced in a study of blood T cell repertoires in COVID-19. The method was immunoSEQ multiplex PCR; TCRdb's version includes in-frame clones alone and lacks a portion of them. The sample shows 260,000 or so clones, nearly 90% of them seen only once. The sequenced material came from peripheral blood. All receptors come from a human donor in a cohort sampled during active COVID-19.

This sequence joins TRBV27 and TRBJ2-1; 13 bases fit TRBD2. V shed 3 bases, J shed 4 bases, and the junction held 6 bases outside the gene matches. CDR3 size: 17 residues. Per the germline V gene, CDR1 is MNHEY and CDR2 is SMNVEV (reference sequence). In DNA, the CDR3 is TGTGCCAGCAGTTTGGAACTAGCGGGGGGGCCTTACAATGAGCAGTTCTTC. Amino acids: CASSLELAGGPYNEQFF.

V and J are TRBV5-1 and TRBJ1-1; 10 positions agree with TRBD1. CDR3 length equals 17 residues. With 4 bases clipped from V and 0 bases from J, the junction kept 9 bases outside the gene matches. Germline CDR1 reads SGHRS; CDR2 reads YFSETQ. The CDR3 DNA follows: TGCGCCAGCAGCGGTGGGACAGGGGCCAACATGAACACTGAAGCTTTCTTT. Translation: CASSGGTGANMNTEAFF.

This clone appeared once. This chain connects TRBV10-3 to TRBJ2-7; maybe TRBD2 (6 bases). Trimming shortened V by 11 bases and J by 6 bases, and 23 bases separated the two germline ends. The CDR3 contains 14 residues. Germline-derived CDR1 and CDR2 are ENHRY and SYGVKD. CDR3 bases: TGTGCCCTCAAGGATGCGGGGTCTAAGGGCGAGCAGTACTTC. It yields the protein CALKDAGSKGEQYF.

CDR3 sequence reads: CASSGAGVEQYF. The DNA of the CDR3 is TGTGCCAGCAGTGGGGCAGGGGTCGAGCAGTACTTC. The rearrangement joins TRBV12-3 or TRBV12-4 to TRBJ2-7; possible D gene TRBD1, 6 bases. CDR3 length: 12 amino acids. V gave up 5 bases and J gave up 6 bases, with 11 bases separating them.

The rearrangement links TRBV7-2 to TRBJ1-1, with unresolved D. The V end was cut by 2 bases, the J end by 0 bases, with 13 bases between. The CDR3 sequence is 16 residues long. Germline assignment: CDR1 SGHTA and CDR2 FQGNSA. The CDR3 region has the DNA TGTGCCAGCAGCTTAAATCAGGCTTGGATGAACACTGAAGCTTTCTTT. Translating it yields CASSLNQAWMNTEAFF.